This T cell receptor beta chain was sequenced in a study of PD-L1 blockade in urothelial cancer. V lost 0 bases and J lost 5; bases outside the gene matches: 15. CDR3 length: 19 residues. Germline lookup yields CDR1 SGHDN and CDR2 FVKESK. Spiked synthetic TCR analogs estimated absolute template abundance per PCR. Libraries were prepared by immunoSEQ multiplex PCR; TCRdb keeps only in-frame clonotypes and omits some of them. Of around 45,000 clones listed, around 89% are singletons. J is TRBJ1-4 and V is TRBV14, with 7 bases matching TRBD1. The source was PBMCs, collected around atezolizumab (anti-PD-L1) treatment. The sequence was collected from a woman aged 55-70 years with urothelial cancer. The CDR3 loop is CASSQDDRGRSARNEKLFF. The DNA of the CDR3 is TGTGCCAGCAGCCAAGATGATAGGGGGCGATCGGCAAGGAATGAAAAACTGTTTTTT.